Given below is one T cell receptor (beta chain) in context. This sample was included in a study of identical twins. Germline CDR1 reads LGHNA; CDR2 reads YSLEER. V lost 4 bases and J 2 bases, leaving 9 bases between the germline ends. This CDR3 is 14 amino acids long. TCRdb re-called the 5' RACE reads through MiXCR, storing one row per CDR3 protein. This sample has hundreds of thousands of distinct CDR3 sequences, with approximately 22% found just once. These sequences were also reported in another study, on T cells expressing NK-cell markers. As reported in that work: The study sequenced eight donors, seven HCMV-seropositive and one seronegative. The authors applied an anti-gamma-delta TCR antibody in several experiments, and it restricted sorting to alpha-beta TCR T cells.

The TCR comes from a woman aged 18-30 years in good health. The V call is TRBV4-3, the J call TRBJ1-5; D is unclear. Sequenced input: PBMCs. The CDR3 coding sequence is TGCGCCAGCAGCCTCCGGTTGGGCAATCAGCCCCAGCATTTT. Residues: CASSLRLGNQPQHF.